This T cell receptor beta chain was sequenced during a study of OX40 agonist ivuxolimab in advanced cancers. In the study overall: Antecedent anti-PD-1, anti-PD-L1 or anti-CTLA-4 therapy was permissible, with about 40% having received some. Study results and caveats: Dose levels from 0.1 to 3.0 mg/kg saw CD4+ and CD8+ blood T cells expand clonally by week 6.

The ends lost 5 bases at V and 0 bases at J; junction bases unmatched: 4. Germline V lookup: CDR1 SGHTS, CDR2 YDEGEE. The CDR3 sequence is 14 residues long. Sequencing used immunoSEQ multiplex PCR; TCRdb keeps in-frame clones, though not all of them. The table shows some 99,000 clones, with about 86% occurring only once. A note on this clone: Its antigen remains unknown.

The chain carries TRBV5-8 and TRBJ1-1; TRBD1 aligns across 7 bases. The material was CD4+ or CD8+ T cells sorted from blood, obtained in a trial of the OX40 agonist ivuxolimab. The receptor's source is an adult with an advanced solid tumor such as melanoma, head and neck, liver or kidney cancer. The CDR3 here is CASSLDRVNTEAFF. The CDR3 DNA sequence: TGTGCCAGCAGTCTTGACAGGGTGAACACTGAAGCTTTCTTT. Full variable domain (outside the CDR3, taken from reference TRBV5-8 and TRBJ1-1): EAGVTQSPTHLIKTRGQQATLRCSPISGHTSVYWYQQALGLGLQFLLWYDEGEERNRGNFPPRFSGRQFPNYSSELNVNALELEDSALYLCASSLDRVNTEAFFGQGTRLTVV.